The rows below give T cell receptor beta chains drawn from one sample of a study of blood T cell repertoires in COVID-19. The data were produced by immunoSEQ multiplex PCR, yet TCRdb's version contains in-frame clones alone and is incomplete. The sample includes just over 650,000 clones, about nine tenths of them seen just once. The sequencing input was peripheral blood. The origin of the receptors is a young woman with acute or convalescent COVID-19. CDR3s include the opening cysteine and the closing phenylalanine or tryptophan. Fields, in order: V gene, J gene, D gene, clone size, CDR3 DNA, CDR3 protein. A D gene is named only where the DNA matches it firmly. Clone size is shown for a subset of rows, as once, few, many or a class of expanded clone.

>TRBV6-1|TRBJ1-5|NA|NA
TGTGCCAGCAGTGGTCTCGTTCACCTAGGCAATCAGCCCCAGCATTTT
CASSGLVHLGNQPQHF
>TRBV29-1|TRBJ2-7|NA|NA
TGCAGCGTACAGATTTTTTCCTACGAGCAGTACTTC
CSVQIFSYEQYF
>TRBV4-1|TRBJ2-3|TRBD2|NA
TGCGCCAGCAGCCTTAGCGGGGGGCTTACAGATACGCAGTATTTT
CASSLSGGLTDTQYF
>TRBV19|TRBJ1-1|TRBD1|NA
TGTGCCAGCACAGGGGTGAACACTGAAGCTTTCTTT
CASTGVNTEAFF
>TRBV6-4|TRBJ1-1|TRBD1|NA
TGTGCCAGCAGTGACCCGACAGGGCGACCTTTCTTT
CASSDPTGRPFF
>TRBV6-5|TRBJ1-2|NA|once
TGTGCCAGCAGTTATTCGCTGTCTCGGGGCTACACCTTC
CASSYSLSRGYTF
>TRBV25-1|TRBJ2-5|TRBD1|NA
TGTGCCAGCAGTGGTGTAGGGACAGGGAAAGGAGAGACCCAGTACTTC
CASSGVGTGKGETQYF
>TRBV4-1|TRBJ1-1|TRBD1|NA
TGCGCCAGCAGCCGGACAGGGCTTGATACTGAAGCTTTCTTT
CASSRTGLDTEAFF
>TRBV13|TRBJ1-3|TRBD1|NA
TGTGCCAGCAGCTTTGGACAGGCGGAAGGCACCATATATTTT
CASSFGQAEGTIYF
>TRBV4-1|TRBJ2-2|NA|NA
TGCGCCAGCAGCCGATTAGCAGTCACCGGGGAGCTGTTTTTT
CASSRLAVTGELFF
>TRBV18|TRBJ2-5|TRBD2|NA
TGTGCCAGCTCACCATACCCTACTAGCGACCAAGAGACCCAGTACTTC
CASSPYPTSDQETQYF
>TRBV7-9|TRBJ1-1|TRBD1|once
TGTGCCAGCAGCTTAACAGGGGGCTACACTGAAGCTTTCTTT
CASSLTGGYTEAFF
>TRBV7-9|TRBJ1-6|NA|NA
TGTGCCAGCAGCCCCCTCGGTCCTCCCATGGGCTCACCCCTCCACTTT
CASSPLGPPMGSPLHF
>TRBV21-1|TRBJ1-4|NA|NA
TGTGCCAGCAGCACTATTTGGGAAAAACTGTTTTTT
CASSTIWEKLFF
>TRBV7-9|TRBJ2-2|TRBD1|NA
TGTGCCAGCAGCTACCACCGGGACAGAGCCACCGGGGAGCTGTTTTTT
CASSYHRDRATGELFF
>TRBV7-2|TRBJ2-3|TRBD2|NA
TGTGCCAGCAGCTTAGTGTTTGCGGGGGGGCCAGCGGATACGCAGTATTTT
CASSLVFAGGPADTQYF
>TRBV18|TRBJ1-5|TRBD1|NA
TGTGCCAGCTCAGGACCCTCGCCGGGACAGGGGTTTTTCGGGCAGCCCCAGCATTTT
CASSGPSPGQGFFGQPQHF
>TRBV2|TRBJ2-1|NA|NA
TGTGCCAGCAGTGAACGCAGGGAAGAGGAGTTCTTC
CASSERREEEFF
>TRBV13|TRBJ1-4|NA|NA
TGTGCCAGCAGCTTAGGGCAGATGATAACTAATGAAAAACTGTTTTTT
CASSLGQMITNEKLFF
>TRBV27|TRBJ1-5|NA|NA
TGTGCCAGCAGTCCTTTGGTACAGGGTCTGGGCCAGCCCCAGCATTTT
CASSPLVQGLGQPQHF
>TRBV20-1|TRBJ1-2|TRBD1|once
TGCAGTGCTAGTAGGCCGGGGCAGGGGGCCTATGGCTACACCTTC
CSASRPGQGAYGYTF
>TRBV5-6|TRBJ1-2|TRBD1|NA
TGTGCCAGCAGCACGGGACAGGGTGGCTATGGCTACACCTTC
CASSTGQGGYGYTF
>TRBV9|TRBJ2-1|NA|NA
TGTGCCAGCAGCCCAGACTGGGTCTTTGAGCAGTTCTTC
CASSPDWVFEQFF
>TRBV2|TRBJ1-1|NA|NA
TGTGCCAGCCGGGGGGGACGGATGAACACTGAAGCTTTCTTT
CASRGGRMNTEAFF
>TRBV10-3|TRBJ1-6|NA|few
TGTGCCATCAGTGAGTCGCCGACAAATTCCTATAATTCACCCCTCCACTTT
CAISESPTNSYNSPLHF
>TRBV19|TRBJ2-1|NA|NA
TGTGCCAGTAGTATAGGACGAGGGGGGGCGTGGAATGAGCAGTTCTTC
CASSIGRGGAWNEQFF
>TRBV6-1|TRBJ2-7|TRBD2|NA
TGTGCCAGCAGTGAAGGGCCCGCTAGCGGGTCCTCCTACGAGCAGTACTTC
CASSEGPASGSSYEQYF
>TRBV19|TRBJ2-4|TRBD1|NA
TGTGCCAGTAGTTCCCAGGGGGCGTTTGCCAAAAACATTCAGTACTTC
CASSSQGAFAKNIQYF
>TRBV15|TRBJ1-1|NA|NA
TGTGCCACCAGCAGAGAGAGAGAAGGAGCGAACACTGAAGCTTTCTTT
CATSREREGANTEAFF
>TRBV19|TRBJ1-2|TRBD1|NA
TGTGCCAGTAGTATAGGACCGACAGGGGGCGTCTATGGCTACACCTTC
CASSIGPTGGVYGYTF
>TRBV18|TRBJ1-6|TRBD1|NA
TGTGCCAGCTCACCGCAACCGACAGGGTTCAATTCACCCCTCCACTTT
CASSPQPTGFNSPLHF
>TRBV14|TRBJ1-1|NA|NA
TGTGCCAGCAGCCAAGATGTAGTGAAGCTTTTT
CASSQDVVKLF
>TRBV7-2|TRBJ1-2|NA|NA
TGTGCCAGCAACTCCGGAACCCGACTTGGTGGCTACACCTTC
CASNSGTRLGGYTF
>TRBV28|TRBJ1-6|NA|NA
TGTGCCAGCTTCTCAGGGAATTCACCCCTCCACTTT
CASFSGNSPLHF
>TRBV4-3|TRBJ1-4|TRBD1|NA
TGCGCCAGCAGCCAGCAGGGGGCGGAGAGTGAAAAACTGTTTTTT
CASSQQGAESEKLFF
>TRBV19|TRBJ2-7|NA|NA
TGTGCCAGTTCACGGACAGTAAGCTACGAGCAGTACTTC
CASSRTVSYEQYF
>TRBV7-2|TRBJ1-1|NA|once
TGTGCCAGCAGCGTCCAGGCCCTGAACACTGAAGCTTTCTTT
CASSVQALNTEAFF
>TRBV11-1|TRBJ2-3|NA|once
TGTGCCAGCACTACTTCGGGTTCTAGCACAGATACGCAGTATTTT
CASTTSGSSTDTQYF
>TRBV9|TRBJ1-1|NA|NA
TGTGCCAGCAGCGTAGGAGTGGGGGGCACTGAAGCTTTCTTT
CASSVGVGGTEAFF
>TRBV5-6|TRBJ1-2|TRBD1|NA
TGTGCCAGCAGTGGGACAGGGAAATATGGCTACACCTTC
CASSGTGKYGYTF
>TRBV7-8|TRBJ1-2|NA|once
TGTGCCAGCAGCCCCCGAGGGTATGCAGGTATAATGGATCACTATGGCTACACCTTC
CASSPRGYAGIMDHYGYTF
>TRBV15|TRBJ2-1|TRBD2|NA
TGTGCCACCAGCAGATGGACTAGCGGGGGGAATGAGCAGTTCTTC
CATSRWTSGGNEQFF
>TRBV6-5|TRBJ1-5|TRBD1|NA
TGTGCCAGCAGTCCGGACAGGGGTAATCAGCCCCAGCATTTT
CASSPDRGNQPQHF
>TRBV6-5|TRBJ1-4|TRBD1|NA
TGTGCCAGCAGGCAGGGGGTTTTGGAAAAACTGTTTTTT
CASRQGVLEKLFF
>TRBV19|TRBJ2-7|NA|NA
TGTGCCAGTAGTATAGATCCAGGGGCCCCCTACGAGCAGTACTTC
CASSIDPGAPYEQYF
>TRBV12-3/TRBV12-4|TRBJ2-1|NA|NA
TGTGCCAGCAGTTTAGGGCTGTACAATGAGCAGTTCTTC
CASSLGLYNEQFF
>TRBV9|TRBJ2-1|NA|NA
TGTGCCAGCAGCTTCTCTTCTCGGCAGGATTCTGAGCAGTTCTTC
CASSFSSRQDSEQFF
>TRBV14|TRBJ1-1|TRBD1|NA
TGTGCCAGCAGCCTGGGACAGGTTGAAGCTTTCTTT
CASSLGQVEAFF
>TRBV5-1|TRBJ1-1|NA|NA
TGCGCCAGCAGACCCGGAGATATGAACACTGAAGCTTTCTTT
CASRPGDMNTEAFF